These T cell receptor beta chains were read from a single sample in a study of spatial heterogeneity in lung cancer. TCRdb passed the 5' RACE reads through MiXCR, listing each CDR3 protein once. The profile shows fewer than 45,000 distinct CDR3 sequences, approximately 6.8% of them singletons. The input for sequencing was PBMCs, taken at surgery. The receptors derive from a female donor with early-stage non-small cell lung cancer. CDR3s include the opening cysteine and the closing phenylalanine or tryptophan. Each record gives: clone size, J gene, V gene, D gene, CDR3 protein, CDR3 DNA. A D gene is named only where the DNA matches it firmly. Size is omitted from some rows. Given values are once, few, many or a class for expanded clones.

few,TRBJ2-7,TRBV7-2,TRBD1,CASSNRPGTVTYEQYF,TGTGCCAGCAGCAATCGCCCCGGGACAGTCACCTACGAGCAGTACTTC
many,TRBJ2-5,TRBV12-3/TRBV12-4,NA,CASSPRYGETQYF,TGTGCCAGCAGTCCCCGCTATGGGGAGACCCAGTACTTC
many,TRBJ2-1,TRBV5-1,TRBD2,CASSHGLAGVDYNEQFF,TGCGCCAGCAGCCACGGACTAGCGGGGGTGGATTACAATGAGCAGTTCTTC
many,TRBJ2-2,TRBV7-9,NA,CASSPQAGAKRELFF,TGTGCCAGCAGCCCCCAGGCGGGGGCCAAGCGGGAGCTGTTTTTT
NA,TRBJ2-7,TRBV7-9,TRBD2,CASSALAEEGEQYF,TGTGCCAGCAGCGCTCTAGCGGAAGAGGGAGAGCAGTACTTC
NA,TRBJ2-6,TRBV11-2,NA,CASSFSDGANVLTF,TGTGCCAGCAGCTTTAGTGACGGGGCCAACGTCCTGACTTTC
NA,TRBJ2-3,TRBV3-1,NA,CASSQEMRPSDTQYF,TGTGCCAGCAGCCAAGAAATGCGACCGTCAGATACGCAGTATTTT
NA,TRBJ2-7,TRBV6-5,NA,CAVYGGMYKQYF,TGTGCCGTCTATGGGGGGATGTACAAGCAGTACTTC
many,TRBJ1-4,TRBV19,TRBD1,CASSIGQAANEKLFF,TGTGCCAGTAGTATCGGACAGGCCGCCAACGAAAAACTGTTTTTT
NA,TRBJ2-5,TRBV20-1,TRBD2,CSARPLSGGRKTQYF,TGCAGTGCTAGACCCCTTAGCGGGGGGCGAAAGACCCAGTACTTC
many,TRBJ2-4,TRBV6-2/TRBV6-3,NA,CASSYRSGRSIQYF,TGTGCCAGCAGTTACAGGTCAGGGCGCAGCATTCAGTACTTC
many,TRBJ1-4,TRBV29-1,TRBD1,CSVARQGNEKLFF,TGCAGCGTTGCTCGACAGGGAAATGAAAAACTGTTTTTT
many,TRBJ2-4,TRBV6-5,NA,CASSRMSYGTLAKNIQYF,TGTGCCAGCAGTCGCATGTCCTACGGGACATTAGCCAAAAACATTCAGTACTTC
many,TRBJ1-5,TRBV27,NA,CASSFSSPQDGPQHF,TGTGCCAGCAGTTTCTCCTCACCTCAAGACGGGCCCCAGCATTTT
NA,TRBJ1-5,TRBV19,TRBD1,CATPGQNQPQHF,TGTGCCACCCCGGGACAGAATCAGCCCCAGCATTTT